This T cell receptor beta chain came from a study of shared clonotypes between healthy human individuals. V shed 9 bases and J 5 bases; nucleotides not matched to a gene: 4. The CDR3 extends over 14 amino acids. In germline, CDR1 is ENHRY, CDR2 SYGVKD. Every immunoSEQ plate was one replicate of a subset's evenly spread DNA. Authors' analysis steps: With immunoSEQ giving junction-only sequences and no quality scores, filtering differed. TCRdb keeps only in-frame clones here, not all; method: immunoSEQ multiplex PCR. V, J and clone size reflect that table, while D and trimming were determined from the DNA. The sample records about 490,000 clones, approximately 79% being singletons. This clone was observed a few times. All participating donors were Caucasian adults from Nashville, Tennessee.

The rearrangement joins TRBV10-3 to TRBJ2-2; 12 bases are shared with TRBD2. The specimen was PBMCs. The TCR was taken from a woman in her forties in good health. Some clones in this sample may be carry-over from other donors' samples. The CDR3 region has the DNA TGTGCCATTGCGGGGACTAGCGGGACCGGGGAGCTGTTTTTT. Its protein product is CAIAGTSGTGELFF.